A single sample is the source of the 8 T cell receptor beta chains below, sequenced in a study of blood T cell repertoires in COVID-19. Here immunoSEQ multiplex PCR was the method, and the copy in TCRdb shows in-frame clones only, minus some. The table has about 200,000 clones, around 85% seen once. Material for sequencing was peripheral blood. The source of these receptors is a man in his sixties with COVID-19, enrolled during active disease.

V usage is TRBV9 and J usage is TRBJ2-1, with D perhaps matching TRBD1 (6 bases). This CDR3 has 14 residues. Germline values: CDR1 SGDLS, CDR2 YYNGEE. Trimming stripped 2 bases from V and 9 bases from J, with 15 bases between. The DNA for the CDR3 is TGTGCCAGCAGCGTCCAGGGGACGATTGGTGAGCAGTTCTTC. The encoded protein is CASSVQGTIGEQFF.

The V call is TRBV11-3, the J call TRBJ2-1; D might be TRBD1 (6 bases). The CDR3 consists of 14 residues. Trimming took 5 bases from V and 5 from J, leaving 13 bases between them. The germline V gene has CDR1 SGHNT and CDR2 YENEEA. CDR3 region: CASSLYREHNEQFF. CDR3 sequence (DNA): TGTGCCAGCAGCCTTTACAGGGAGCACAATGAGCAGTTCTTC.

The sample holds a few counts of this clone. The rearrangement links TRBV11-2 to TRBJ1-6; tentatively, D is TRBD1 (6 bases). The CDR3 loop spans 16 amino acids. Germline V lookup: CDR1 SGHAT, CDR2 FQNNGV. Trimming pared 2 bases from V and 6 bases from J, leaving 14 bases between. The CDR3 loop is CASSLSATGINSPLHF. CDR3 DNA: TGTGCCAGCAGCTTATCCGCAACAGGGATTAATTCACCCCTCCACTTT.

The chain joins TRBV3-1 (or the pseudogene TRBV3-2) to TRBJ2-7, with a possible D match to TRBD2 (5 bases). Germline CDR1 is LGHDT and CDR2 is YNNKEL (reference sequence). CDR3 length equals 13 residues. Trimming removed 4 bases from V and 0 bases from J, with 7 bases in between. The CDR3 loop is CASSRDYSYEQYF. The CDR3 nucleotides read TGTGCCAGCAGCCGAGACTACTCCTACGAGCAGTACTTC.

The chain couples TRBV2 to TRBJ2-1; TRBD2 is a possible D gene (5 bases). V shed 7 bases and J shed 6 bases, with 13 bases lying between them. CDR1 and CDR2 (germline): SNHLY, FYNNEI. The length of the CDR3 is 13 residues. CDR3 sequence (DNA): TGTGCCAGCAATGGGCTAGCATTCAATGAGCAGTTCTTC. Translation gives CASNGLAFNEQFF.

V and J are TRBV6-2 or TRBV6-3 and TRBJ1-6, with TRBD1 matching 7 bases. The CDR3 contains 14 residues. V was pared by 5 bases and J by 7 bases, with 5 bases of the junction left unmatched. Germline CDR1 and CDR2: MNHEY and SVGEGT. CDR3 residues: CASSRDSLNSPLHF. CDR3 bases: TGTGCCAGCAGTCGGGACAGTCTGAATTCACCCCTCCACTTT.

The chain is built from TRBV5-4 and TRBJ1-5; 9 nucleotides align to TRBD1. Germline V gives CDR1 SGHNT, CDR2 YYREEE (reference sequence). Unmatched junction bases numbered 6, after V lost 4 bases and J lost 4 bases. The CDR3 length is 15 residues. CDR3 sequence: CASSLTGGENQPQHF. CDR3 in DNA: TGTGCCAGCAGCCTGACAGGGGGAGAAAATCAGCCCCAGCATTTT.

The chain combines TRBV5-1 with TRBJ1-1; tentatively, D is TRBD1 (5 bases). CDR1 is SGHRS, CDR2 YFSETQ, per germline. This CDR3 comprises 14 residues. V was cut by 4 bases and J by 4 bases, with 14 bases left in between. CDR3 residues: CASSPISGVTEAFF. The CDR3 bases are TGCGCCAGCAGCCCCATCTCGGGGGTCACTGAAGCTTTCTTT.